This TCR beta chain was captured by sequencing in a study of cytomegalovirus exposure and HLA in healthy donors. Study-wide findings and caveats: The analysis excluded some indistinguishable V segments, including TRBV6-2 and TRBV6-3. The number of N-insertions in an Asian-associated ancestry cluster was reportedly below the approximately 700-donor mean in a later analysis.

Remarks on this clone: The antigen is undetermined.

The PCR was carried out with 60 Vbeta primers and 13 Jbeta primers. The protocol was immunoSEQ multiplex PCR, while the TCRdb copy is restricted to in-frame clones and leaves out a portion. The repertoire holds 50,000 to 80,000 clones, with over 75% as singletons. Trimming took 3 bases from V and 7 from J; bases not matched to a gene: 11. The CDR3 contains 16 residues. Germline assignment: CDR1 SGDLS and CDR2 YYNGEE. Sequencing used PBMCs. This receptor was obtained from a male donor in good health and CMV-seropositive. The J gene is TRBJ2-3, the V gene TRBV9; the match to TRBD2 covers 10 bases. The CDR3 DNA is TGTGCCAGCAGCGAGGGATCTAGCGGGGGAAGGTATACGCAGTATTTT. The encoded protein is CASSEGSSGGRYTQYF.